A selection of T cell receptor beta chains follows, all from one sample in a study of T cell changes during pregnancy in multiple sclerosis. Here immunoSEQ multiplex PCR was the method, and the copy in TCRdb shows in-frame clones only, minus some. The sample includes tens of thousands of clones, 75% to 95% of them seen just once. Sequenced material: CD8+ T cells from peripheral blood mononuclear cells, taken after pregnancy. These receptors were collected from a female donor with multiple sclerosis, enrolled in a pregnancy study. Both conserved end residues are part of each CDR3. The D gene is left open where the match is weak. Some rows mark clone size as missing; the rest say once, few, many or name a class of expanded clone.

v_gene	j_gene	d_gene	abundance	CDR3aa	CDR3nt
TRBV5-6	TRBJ2-3	TRBD1	.	CASSEDRGTDTQYF	TGTGCCAGCAGCGAAGACAGGGGCACAGATACGCAGTATTTT
TRBV27	TRBJ1-5	.	.	CASSLARGSNQPQHF	TGTGCCAGCAGTTTAGCCAGGGGTAGCAATCAGCCCCAGCATTTT
TRBV4-1	TRBJ1-6	.	.	CASSQDRGNSPLHF	TGCGCCAGCAGCCAAGATAGGGGGAATTCACCCCTCCACTTT
TRBV2	TRBJ2-3	TRBD1	.	CASSESGTGPDTQYF	TGTGCCAGCAGCGAATCCGGGACAGGGCCAGATACGCAGTATTTT
TRBV6-1	TRBJ2-5	.	.	CASSEARGETQYF	TGTGCCAGCAGTGAAGCACGGGGGGAGACCCAGTACTTC
TRBV7-6	TRBJ2-7	.	.	CASSLARVGGDLSYEQYF	TGTGCCAGCAGCTTAGCGCGGGTAGGGGGGGACCTCTCCTACGAGCAGTACTTC
TRBV29-1	TRBJ2-7	TRBD2	.	CSVELGTVGGEQYF	TGCAGCGTTGAGCTTGGGACGGTCGGGGGGGAGCAGTACTTC
TRBV6-1	TRBJ2-7	TRBD1	.	CASSGRDRSPYEQYF	TGTGCCAGCAGTGGACGGGACAGATCCCCCTACGAGCAGTACTTC
TRBV7-8	TRBJ2-5	.	.	CASSLAASSGSSQYF	TGTGCCAGCAGCTTAGCGGCTAGCTCGGGGTCAAGCCAGTACTTC
TRBV19	TRBJ2-7	TRBD1	.	CASGPDRDRSEQYF	TGTGCCAGCGGGCCGGACCGGGACAGGTCCGAGCAGTACTTC
TRBV14	TRBJ1-4	TRBD1	once	CASSQIRDSFEKLFF	TGTGCCAGCAGCCAAATCCGGGACAGTTTTGAAAAACTGTTTTTT
TRBV19	TRBJ2-3	TRBD2	once	CASNPSGGAADTQYF	TGTGCCAGTAACCCCAGCGGGGGGGCAGCAGATACGCAGTATTTT
TRBV6-6	TRBJ1-2	.	.	CATRGTGPNYGYTF	TGTGCCACCAGGGGCACAGGGCCTAACTATGGCTACACCTTC
TRBV29-1	TRBJ1-1	TRBD1	.	CSADGDRFSF	TGCAGCGCCGACGGGGACAGGTTCTCTTTT
TRBV10-1	TRBJ2-2	TRBD2	.	CASSILNSGSKGRRELFF	TGCGCCAGCAGTATTCTCAATAGCGGGAGTAAGGGGAGGCGGGAGCTGTTTTTT
TRBV7-9	TRBJ2-3	TRBD2	.	CASSRTAGLAGGQGDTQYF	TGTGCCAGCAGCCGAACGGCAGGCCTAGCGGGAGGCCAGGGGGATACGCAGTATTTT